The entry below gives a single T cell receptor (beta chain) sequence along with its context. The sample is drawn from a study of T cell responses to AZD1222 COVID-19 vaccine. Assay: immunoSEQ multiplex PCR; the TCRdb copy retains only in-frame clones and omits some. Of some 100,000 clones listed, 85% to 90% are singletons. The sequences come from peripheral blood, collected on day 0 of AZD1222 vaccination. The sequence came from an adult in good health.

The CDR3 DNA follows: TGTGCCACCAGCGGAGGGCGGGGGGGCACAGATACGCAGTATTTT. Residues: CATSGGRGGTDTQYF. The V call is TRBV15, the J call TRBJ2-3, with 8 bases fitting TRBD2. The J segment lost 1 base and the V segment lost 5 bases, leaving 5 bases of the junction unmatched. Germline CDR1 is LNHNV and CDR2 is YYDKDF (reference sequence). This CDR3 contains 15 residues.